This T cell receptor beta chain was identified in a study of technical replicates of blood from a few donors. The table came from immunoSEQ multiplex PCR; TCRdb's copy has only in-frame clones and leaves some out. There are some 100,000 clones in the sample; 96% occur only once, and approximately 0.2% lies in the top ten. The V segment lost 10 bases and the J segment 5 bases; nucleotides outside the gene matches: 4. There are 11 residues in the CDR3. From germline, CDR1 is MDHEN and CDR2 SYDVKM. The V call is TRBV28, the J call TRBJ1-2; 7 bases are shared with TRBD1. The origin of this receptor is a human donor in good health. Sequenced input: T cells isolated from PBMCs. The CDR3 DNA is TGTGCCACCGGACAGGCTTATGGCTACACCTTC. Its protein product is CATGQAYGYTF.